The T cell receptor beta chain described here comes from a study of T-cell reconstitution after alpha-beta-depleted transplantation in children. Findings and limits, study-wide: Several hundred graft clones that had expanded were reportedly the source of alpha-beta T cells about two months after transplant.

The table lists this clonotype with a few counts. Antigen specificity is unknown. J lost 5 bases, V lost 10 bases, and 5 bases had no gene match. Germline loops: CDR1 ENHRY, CDR2 SYGVKD. This CDR3 spans 12 amino acids. Unique molecular identifiers tagged the TCRbeta library. Each CDR3 protein is one row after TCRdb ran MiXCR on the PCR reads. The table shows approximately 1,000,000 distinct CDR3 sequences, with 25% to 30% occurring only once. The source of this sequence is a boy under two years old who had a stem cell transplant for SCID, so the T cells may come from the graft donor. The chain combines TRBV10-3 with TRBJ2-7, with 10 bases identical to TRBD1. This specimen was PBMCs, mostly from graft donor cells, taken 360 days after TCRalphabeta/CD19-depleted stem cell transplant. The CDR3 reads CATGTGVDEQYF. DNA of the CDR3: TGTGCCACTGGGACAGGGGTGGACGAGCAGTACTTC.